The 26 T cell receptor beta chains listed next were all sequenced from one sample in a study of brain T cells in children with intractable seizures. Repertoires were generated with immunoSEQ multiplex PCR, while TCRdb's copy carries only in-frame clones and drops some. This sample yields under 150,000 clones, of which around 94% are seen a single time; approximately 3.9% belongs to the top ten. Specimen: peripheral blood, collected at surgery. Source of these receptors: a boy in the first two years of life with hemimegalencephaly and intractable seizures.

V and J are TRBV7-3 and TRBJ2-3; D gene ambiguous. Trimming stripped 5 bases from V and 6 bases from J, with 9 bases between. CDR1 SGHTA and CDR2 FQGTGA come from the germline V gene. This CDR3 contains 12 residues. In nucleotides, the CDR3 is TGTGCCAGCAGCCGGGCCGGGGATACGCAGTATTTT. Translating gives CASSRAGDTQYF.

The chain is built from TRBV27 and TRBJ2-1; possible D gene TRBD2, 5 bases. Germline lookup yields CDR1 MNHEY and CDR2 SMNVEV (reference sequence). The CDR3 contains 16 residues. The V gene lost 7 bases and the J gene lost 6 bases, with 22 bases spanning the gap. The CDR3, as DNA: TGTGCCAGCATTCCAACCCCTAGAGGGCCCCTCAATGAGCAGTTCTTC. It yields the protein CASIPTPRGPLNEQFF.

This clone was seen more than once but under ten times. The gene calls are TRBV7-9 and TRBJ2-7; unclear D gene. Germline CDR1 reads SEHNR; CDR2 reads FQNEAQ (reference sequence). The length of the CDR3 is 13 residues. V was pared by 7 bases and J by 1 base, with 11 bases between. CDR3 protein: CASTPGQSYEQYF. CDR3 nucleotide sequence: TGTGCCAGCACCCCGGGTCAGTCCTACGAGCAGTACTTC.

The rearrangement uses TRBV19 and TRBJ2-2; TRBD1 matches 8 bases. The ends lost 7 bases at V and 2 bases at J; junction bases unmatched: 3. CDR1 is LNHDA and CDR2 is SQIVND in the germline V gene (reference sequence). The CDR3 runs 14 residues. The CDR3 region is CASTDRGNTGELFF. The DNA of the CDR3 is TGTGCCAGTACTGACAGGGGTAACACCGGGGAGCTGTTTTTT.

This chain connects TRBV7-2 to TRBJ1-3; 10 bases match TRBD1. The CDR3 loop spans 15 amino acids. The V and J ends lost 4 bases and 4 bases, in that order; junction bases with no gene match: 4. Germline assignment: CDR1 SGHTA and CDR2 FQGNSA. CDR3 residues: CASSSGQGRGNTIYF. Written as DNA, the CDR3 is TGTGCCAGCAGCTCGGGACAGGGGAGGGGAAACACCATATATTTT.

V usage is TRBV4-1 and J usage is TRBJ2-4; 10 nucleotides align to TRBD2. CDR1 and CDR2 from the germline V gene are MGHRA and YSYEKL. The CDR3 runs 18 residues. The ends lost 1 base at V and 8 bases at J; junction bases unmatched: 14. The CDR3: CASSQANPAGGPRYIQYF. In DNA form, the CDR3 reads TGCGCCAGCAGCCAAGCCAATCCAGCGGGAGGGCCGAGGTACATTCAGTACTTC.

The rearrangement links TRBV19 to TRBJ2-2; no reliable D call. Trimming took 3 bases from V and 2 from J, leaving 10 bases between them. CDR1 LNHDA and CDR2 SQIVND come from the germline V gene (reference sequence). The CDR3 runs to 15 residues. As DNA, the CDR3 is TGTGCCAGTAGTATCCCACAGACTAACACCGGGGAGCTGTTTTTT. Protein: CASSIPQTNTGELFF.

This chain links TRBV3-1 (or the pseudogene TRBV3-2) with TRBJ1-1; D remains unclear. Germline lookup yields CDR1 LGHDT and CDR2 YNNKEL (reference sequence). Trimming took 1 base from V and 1 from J, leaving 7 bases between them. The CDR3 has 14 residues. CDR3 amino acids: CASSQGSPNTEAFF. Here the CDR3 DNA reads TGTGCCAGCAGCCAAGGTAGCCCGAACACTGAAGCTTTCTTT.

The J gene is TRBJ2-5, the V gene TRBV5-4; D remains ambiguous. The V gene lost 2 bases and the J gene lost 0 bases, with 14 bases spanning the gap. This CDR3 has 16 residues. CDR1 and CDR2 from the germline V gene are SGHNT and YYREEE (reference sequence). The DNA of the CDR3 is TGTGCCAGCAGCTTATTTGGGGTCAGGTACCAAGAGACCCAGTACTTC. It specifies CASSLFGVRYQETQYF.

This clone appeared once. The chain carries TRBV4-2 and TRBJ2-5, with D perhaps matching TRBD1 (5 bases). Trimming took 5 bases from V and 5 from J, leaving 21 bases between them. The germline CDR1 and CDR2 sequences are LGHNA and YNFKEQ. The CDR3 sequence is 16 residues long. Here the CDR3 reads CASSVQMGQGWETQYF. The CDR3 DNA reads TGTGCCAGCAGCGTTCAAATGGGGCAGGGATGGGAGACCCAGTACTTC.

V is TRBV7-8 and J is TRBJ2-1; 9 nucleotides line up with TRBD2. Germline values: CDR1 SGHVS, CDR2 FQNEAQ. The CDR3 is 13 amino acids. V dropped 1 base and J dropped 12; count of bases not matched to a gene: 4. The CDR3 DNA reads TGTGCCAGCAGCTTAGAGGGACTAGCACCGCAGTTCTTC. It yields the protein CASSLEGLAPQFF.

This chain links TRBV24-1 with TRBJ1-4, with D uncertain. CDR1 is KGHDR, CDR2 SFDVKD, per germline. The CDR3 runs to 13 residues. The V and J ends lost 5 bases and 1 base respectively, with 4 bases between them. CDR3 amino acids: CATSAETNEKLFF. The CDR3 nucleotides are TGTGCCACCAGTGCCGAAACTAATGAAAAACTGTTTTTT.

The chain recombines TRBV15 with TRBJ2-2, with D uncertain. Germline V lookup: CDR1 LNHNV, CDR2 YYDKDF (reference sequence). This CDR3 spans 15 amino acids. The V and J ends lost 2 bases and 6 bases respectively, with 13 bases between them. The CDR3 protein is CATSRTRAGPGELFF. In DNA form, the CDR3 reads TGTGCCACCAGCAGAACTCGCGCCGGTCCCGGGGAGCTGTTTTTT.

A single count supports this clone. V and J are TRBV6-5 and TRBJ2-3; D ambiguous. The V end was cut by 5 bases, the J end by 0 bases, with 9 bases between. Germline-derived CDR1 and CDR2 are MNHEY and SVGAGI. The CDR3 contains 14 residues. The CDR3 DNA sequence: TGTGCCAGCAGTCGGCAGCTGAGCACAGATACGCAGTATTTT. It translates to CASSRQLSTDTQYF.

V usage is TRBV29-1 and J usage is TRBJ2-2; 10 bases are shared with TRBD2. Germline assignment: CDR1 SQVTM and CDR2 ANQGSEA. V lost 4 bases to trimming and J lost 1 base; unmatched junction nucleotides: 3. The CDR3 consists of 15 residues. In DNA form, the CDR3 reads TGCAGCGTTGGGTCTAGCGGGGGGAACACCGGGGAGCTGTTTTTT. Translation: CSVGSSGGNTGELFF.

The chain links TRBV28 to TRBJ2-5, with TRBD2 matching over 10 bases. CDR3 length: 15 residues. V dropped 6 bases and J dropped 3; count of bases not matched to a gene: 7. The germline gives CDR1 MDHEN, CDR2 SYDVKM. CDR3 DNA: TGTGCCAGCAGCTTAGCGGGAGGTACTAAAGAGACCCAGTACTTC. This translates into CASSLAGGTKETQYF.

This clone showed up just once. The V call is TRBV28, the J call TRBJ2-3, with TRBD1 identical over 8 bases. The CDR3 loop spans 15 amino acids. The germline gives CDR1 MDHEN, CDR2 SYDVKM. The V segment lost 5 bases and the J segment 0 bases; nucleotides outside the gene matches: 4. DNA for the CDR3: TGTGCCAGCAGTCGACAGGGGTCAAGCACAGATACGCAGTATTTT. This encodes CASSRQGSSTDTQYF.

The chain recombines TRBV29-1 with TRBJ2-3, with 10 positions matching TRBD2. V lost 3 bases and J lost 6; bases outside the gene matches: 6. From germline, CDR1 is SQVTM and CDR2 ANQGSEA. The CDR3 has 14 amino acids. The DNA for the CDR3 is TGCAGCGTTGAGGCTAGCGGGAGTGCGGATACGCAGTATTTT. Protein: CSVEASGSADTQYF.

The V call is TRBV5-1, the J call TRBJ1-1; 7 positions match TRBD1. Germline CDR1 is SGHRS and CDR2 is YFSETQ. This CDR3 is built from 15 residues. Germline trimming cut 4 bases from V and 1 base from J; bases unmatched to any gene: 7. DNA of the CDR3: TGCGCCAGCAGCAGGGGACAGAGGGGGAACACTGAAGCTTTCTTT. Amino acid sequence: CASSRGQRGNTEAFF.

The rearrangement uses TRBV7-9 and TRBJ1-6; 7 bases align to TRBD1. The CDR3 loop spans 16 amino acids. Germline CDR1 reads SEHNR; CDR2 reads FQNEAQ (reference sequence). J was trimmed by 8 bases and V by 4 bases; bases with no gene match: 11. The CDR3 region is CASSYRQGIIDSPLHF. The CDR3 DNA reads TGTGCCAGCAGCTACCGACAGGGCATAATAGATTCACCCCTCCACTTT.

V and J are TRBV10-3 and TRBJ1-2; 8 bases align to TRBD1. Germline V gives CDR1 ENHRY, CDR2 SYGVKD. V lost 5 bases to trimming and J lost 6 bases; unmatched junction nucleotides: 5. CDR3 size: 13 residues. The CDR3 nucleotides are TGTGCCATCAGTTCCGGACAGGGCGATGGCTACACCTTC. Its protein product is CAISSGQGDGYTF.

The chain carries TRBV2 and TRBJ2-5; D may be TRBD2 (6 bases). CDR1 and CDR2 (germline): SNHLY, FYNNEI. The CDR3 is 14 amino acids. V lost 7 bases, J lost 7 bases, and 19 bases lay in between. The CDR3 is CASTARDVAGTQYF. DNA for the CDR3: TGTGCCAGCACCGCGCGGGACGTCGCGGGGACCCAGTACTTC. Drawing the rest from reference TRBV2 and TRBJ2-5, the complete variable domain is EPEVTQTPSHQVTQMGQEVILRCVPISNHLYFYWYRQILGQKVEFLVSFYNNEISEKSEIFDDQFSVERPDGSNFTLKIRSTKLEDSAMYFCASTARDVAGTQYFGPGTRLLVL.

V gene TRBV6-2 or TRBV6-3 combines with J gene TRBJ2-5; D call uncertain. CDR3 length: 12 amino acids. CDR1 is MNHEY, CDR2 SVGEGT, per germline. Trimming left V 6 bases short and J 3 bases short, with 8 bases between. This chain's CDR3 is CASSATKETQYF. The CDR3 DNA sequence: TGTGCCAGCAGCGCTACCAAAGAGACCCAGTACTTC.

The chain employs TRBV6-5 and TRBJ2-7; D possibly corresponds to TRBD1 (7 bases). The V end was cut by 4 bases, the J end by 3 bases, with 16 bases between. The CDR3 contains 15 residues. Germline values: CDR1 MNHEY, CDR2 SVGAGI. The CDR3 reads CASSFLRQGGYEQYF. CDR3 in DNA: TGTGCCAGCAGTTTTCTCCGACAGGGAGGCTACGAGCAGTACTTC.

The chain has TRBV11-2 and TRBJ1-4; D is ambiguous. The V gene lost 4 bases and the J gene lost 7 bases, with 7 bases spanning the gap. Germline V gene lookup returns CDR1 SGHAT and CDR2 FQNNGV. The CDR3 runs to 12 residues. CDR3 sequence reads: CASSSGGEKLFF. The CDR3 DNA sequence: TGTGCCAGCAGCTCTGGTGGTGAAAAACTGTTTTTT.

The V gene is TRBV28, the J gene TRBJ1-2; maybe TRBD1 (6 bases). The germline V and J ends were trimmed by 1 base and 4 bases, with 13 bases remaining between them. The CDR3 is 15 amino acids. Germline loops: CDR1 MDHEN, CDR2 SYDVKM. The CDR3 spells CASSLLGGVGYGYTF. CDR3 sequence (DNA): TGTGCCAGCAGTTTATTGGGGGGCGTCGGCTATGGCTACACCTTC.